The rows below give T cell receptor beta chains drawn from one sample of a study of IL-17A CD8 T cells in psoriatic arthritis synovium. The table came from immunoSEQ multiplex PCR; TCRdb's copy has only in-frame clones and leaves some out. Of thousands of clones in the sample, roughly 72% were seen once. The source material was IFN-gamma+ CD8+ T cells from synovial fluid. The receptors were gathered from a human donor with psoriatic arthritis. CDR3s include the opening cysteine and the closing phenylalanine or tryptophan. The D gene is left open where the match is weak. Only some rows state a clone size, as once, few, many or a class for expanded clones.

TRBJ2-3 . TRBV6-4 TRBD2 CASSDSAGGPDTQYF TGTGCCAGCAGTGACTCAGCGGGAGGGCCAGATACGCAGTATTTT
TRBJ2-1 . TRBV27 . CASSNGPTNNEQFF TGTGCCAGCAGTAACGGACCCACTAACAATGAGCAGTTCTTC
TRBJ1-4 . TRBV27 TRBD1 CASSLSPGGVSTNEKLFF TGTGCCAGCAGTTTATCCCCAGGGGGGGTTTCCACTAATGAAAAACTGTTTTTT
TRBJ1-6 once TRBV5-4 TRBD1 CASSLTGGESPLHF TGTGCCAGCAGCTTAACAGGGGGCGAGTCACCCCTCCACTTT
TRBJ2-7 . TRBV6-1 . CASSESGDSSYEQYF TGTGCCAGCAGTGAATCGGGGGACAGCTCCTACGAGCAGTACTTC
TRBJ2-7 . TRBV4-2 TRBD2 CASSQLAGILYEQYF TGTGCCAGCAGCCAACTAGCGGGAATATTGTACGAGCAGTACTTC
TRBJ2-1 . TRBV19 . CASSTRSETEQFF TGTGCCAGTAGTACCCGTTCTGAAACTGAGCAGTTCTTC
TRBJ2-2 . TRBV21-1 . CASSKAPDCYRGAVF TGTGCCAGCAGCAAAGCACCAGACTGTTACCGGGGAGCTGTTTTT
TRBJ2-7 . TRBV29-1 . CSVEVDAGIQSSYEQYF TGCAGCGTTGAGGTTGATGCGGGGATACAGAGCTCCTACGAGCAGTACTTC
TRBJ2-1 . TRBV19 . CASSTYYSFYNEQFF TGTGCCAGTAGTACCTATTACTCCTTTTACAATGAGCAGTTCTTC
TRBJ2-1 few TRBV28 TRBD1 CASRLETGNSYNEQFF TGTGCCAGCAGGCTAGAGACAGGGAACTCCTACAATGAGCAGTTCTTC
TRBJ2-1 . TRBV4-3 TRBD2 CASSQDSGRAAGEQFF TGCGCCAGCAGCCAAGACAGCGGGAGGGCCGCTGGTGAGCAGTTCTTC
TRBJ2-2 large TRBV7-9 TRBD2 CASREGLAELNTGELFF TGTGCCAGCAGGGAAGGACTAGCGGAGTTGAACACCGGGGAGCTGTTTTTT
TRBJ2-1 . TRBV10-2 . CASISSFNEQFF TGCGCCAGCATCTCGTCTTTCAATGAGCAGTTCTTC
TRBJ2-7 few TRBV2 TRBD2 CASSDSAGRRYEQYF TGTGCCAGCAGTGATTCAGCGGGAAGGCGCTACGAGCAGTACTTC
TRBJ2-1 few TRBV29-1 . CSVEIYGSAYNEQFF TGCAGCGTTGAAATTTACGGGAGCGCCTACAATGAGCAGTTCTTC
TRBJ2-4 large TRBV28 . CASRGEDIQYF TGTGCCAGCAGGGGAGAGGACATTCAGTACTTC
TRBJ2-1 few TRBV7-9 TRBD2 CASSPWTSGPDNEQFF TGTGCCAGCAGCCCCTGGACTAGCGGACCGGACAATGAGCAGTTCTTC
TRBJ1-5 . TRBV6-5 TRBD1 CASSTGPVQPQHF TGTGCCAGCTCGACAGGGCCGGTTCAGCCCCAGCATTTT
TRBJ2-1 few TRBV7-8 TRBD2 CASSPRPGLATHNEQFF TGTGCCAGCAGCCCCCGCCCGGGACTAGCAACCCACAATGAGCAGTTCTTC
TRBJ2-3 few TRBV6-4 TRBD2 CASSLQAGDGTDTQYF TGTGCCAGCAGCCTCCAAGCGGGAGATGGCACAGATACGCAGTATTTT
TRBJ2-1 . TRBV6-4 TRBD2 CASSVGGPSGSRNEQFF TGTGCCAGCAGTGTGGGGGGCCCTAGCGGGAGTCGCAATGAGCAGTTCTTC